This TCR beta chain was retrieved from a study of T cell changes during pregnancy in multiple sclerosis. V lost 0 bases, J lost 0 bases, and 5 bases stayed unmatched. CDR3 length equals 17 residues. The germline V gene has CDR1 LNHDA and CDR2 SQIVND (reference sequence). Profiled with immunoSEQ multiplex PCR; TCRdb holds only in-frame clones, not every one. Among 12,000 or so clones listed, around 86% were seen once. Sequenced here: CD8+ T cells from peripheral blood mononuclear cells, sampled in the second trimester of pregnancy. The chain links TRBV19 to TRBJ1-1; 9 nucleotides agree with TRBD1. The receptor was derived from a female donor in good health, enrolled as a control in a pregnancy study. CDR3 protein: CASSIDQDRGMNTEAFF. The CDR3 nucleotides are TGTGCCAGTAGTATAGATCAGGACAGGGGAATGAACACTGAAGCTTTCTTT.